Reported below is one T cell receptor beta chain. At the DNA level, this CDR3 is encoded by other sequences in the same sample as well. This sample is part of a study of shared clonotypes between healthy human individuals. Positively selected for CCR7, the CD45RO-negative cells used as naive CD8 cells excluded terminally differentiated effector memory CD45RA+ cells. Germline values: CDR1 MNHEY, CDR2 SMNVEV (reference sequence). The CDR3 is 14 residues long. J was trimmed by 4 bases and V by 2 bases; bases with no gene match: 2. Sequencing was performed with immunoSEQ multiplex PCR; in TCRdb, only in-frame clones are kept and a portion is missing. The profile covers about 2.1 million clones, with about 93% appearing a single time and more than 1.5% taken by the ten largest.

This chain links TRBV27 with TRBJ2-5; 9 bases map to TRBD1. The sequenced sample was naive CD8+ T cells from PBMCs. The sequence was obtained from a man aged 18-30 years in good health. Some clones in this sample may be carry-over from other donors' samples. Here the CDR3 reads CASSLGQGRETQYF. The DNA of the CDR3 is TGTGCCAGCAGTTTAGGACAGGGGAGAGAGACCCAGTACTTC.